The 18 T cell receptor beta chains below were found in one sample sequenced in a study of T cell responses to AZD1222 COVID-19 vaccine. The protocol was immunoSEQ multiplex PCR, while the TCRdb copy is restricted to in-frame clones and leaves out a portion. The sample records 75,000 to 90,000 clones, roughly 90% being singletons. The specimen comprised peripheral blood, sampled on day 0 of AZD1222 vaccination. These receptor sequences come from an adult in good health.

V usage is TRBV19 and J usage is TRBJ1-2; unclear D gene. This CDR3 region has 15 residues. V lost 3 bases and J lost 4, with 15 bases in between. CDR1 LNHDA and CDR2 SQIVND come from the germline V gene (reference sequence). CDR3 coding DNA: TGTGCCAGTAGTATTGGCCATCGCAGCCTCTATGGCTACACCTTC. Translation: CASSIGHRSLYGYTF.

The chain employs TRBV5-1 and TRBJ1-2; 9 bases agree with TRBD1. Germline V gene lookup returns CDR1 SGHRS and CDR2 YFSETQ. V was pared by 4 bases and J by 6 bases, with 10 bases of the junction left unmatched. The CDR3 is made up of 15 amino acids. The CDR3 DNA reads as TGCGCCAGCAGCAACAACAGGGGGCGATATGATGGCTACACCTTC. This encodes CASSNNRGRYDGYTF. Using reference TRBV5-1 and TRBJ1-2 for the parts outside the CDR3, the full variable domain is KAGVTQTPRYLIKTRGQQVTLSCSPISGHRSVSWYQQTPGQGLQFLFEYFSETQRNKGNFPGRFSGRQFSNSRSEMNVSTLELGDSALYLCASSNNRGRYDGYTFGSGTRLTVV.

V and J are TRBV14 and TRBJ2-1, with D uncertain. The CDR3 length is 13 residues. The V end was cut by 0 bases, the J end by 8 bases, with 8 bases between. In germline, CDR1 is SGHDN, CDR2 FVKESK. CDR3 in amino acids: CASSQDWADEQFF. The DNA of the CDR3 is TGTGCCAGCAGCCAAGACTGGGCGGATGAGCAGTTCTTC.

About this clone: Other DNA sequences in the sample encode the same CDR3. The chain links TRBV5-1 to TRBJ2-5; 7 positions match TRBD2. V dropped 0 bases and J dropped 2; count of bases not matched to a gene: 1. The CDR3 runs to 14 residues. The germline V gene encodes CDR1 SGHRS and CDR2 YFSETQ. The CDR3 region is CASSLGRGQETQYF. Written as DNA, the CDR3 is TGCGCCAGCAGCTTGGGGCGGGGGCAAGAGACCCAGTACTTC.

The gene calls are TRBV12-3 or TRBV12-4 and TRBJ1-2; D is unresolved. This CDR3 has 12 amino acids. V lost 6 bases and J lost 7, with 12 bases in between. The CDR3 coding sequence is TGTGCCAGCAGCCCAGGTTCCAGTGGCTACACCTTC. It is translated as CASSPGSSGYTF.

V usage is TRBV11-2 and J usage is TRBJ2-7; tentatively, D is TRBD2 (5 bases). Trimming left V 3 bases short and J 3 bases short, with 15 bases between. Germline CDR1 SGHAT, CDR2 FQNNGV. The length of the CDR3 is 15 residues. In nucleotides, the CDR3 is TGTGCCAGCAGCTTGCCTAGGAGGACCGACTACGAGCAGTACTTC. Protein: CASSLPRRTDYEQYF.

The chain combines TRBV6-5 with TRBJ2-7, with D possibly being TRBD1 (5 bases). The CDR3 runs 15 residues. V was cut by 5 bases and J by 6 bases, with 20 bases left in between. Per germline, CDR1 MNHEY and CDR2 SVGAGI. DNA of the CDR3: TGTGCCAGCAGTACCTCCGAGACAGCCTCCCTCGAGCAGTACTTC. Residues: CASSTSETASLEQYF.

This clone was counted a single time. The chain couples TRBV7-9 to TRBJ1-1; 10 bases line up with TRBD1. V gave up 5 bases and J gave up 4 bases; unmatched junction bases: 13. The CDR3 has 17 residues. Looked up from germline, CDR1 is SEHNR and CDR2 is FQNEAQ (reference sequence). CDR3 region: CASSATFTGTGVTEAFF. The CDR3 nucleotides read TGTGCCAGCAGCGCAACCTTCACCGGGACAGGGGTCACTGAAGCTTTCTTT.

The CDR3 is CASTPRQETSYNEQFF. Written as DNA, the CDR3 is TGTGCCAGTACTCCCCGACAGGAAACCTCCTACAATGAGCAGTTCTTC. The chain couples TRBV19 to TRBJ2-1; a weak D match, TRBD1 (6 bases). CDR3 length equals 16 residues. The V end was cut by 7 bases, the J end by 0 bases, with 16 bases between. From germline, CDR1 is LNHDA and CDR2 SQIVND (reference sequence).

The J gene is TRBJ1-4, the V gene TRBV5-1; D may be TRBD1 (5 bases). The V gene's germline CDR1 is SGHRS and CDR2 YFSETQ. Trimming removed 4 bases from V and 7 bases from J, with 23 bases in between. CDR3 length: 17 amino acids. CDR3 bases: TGCGCCAGCAGCCCGGTTGTCATGGCAGGGCATCCTGAAAAACTGTTTTTT. Amino acid sequence: CASSPVVMAGHPEKLFF.

The chain combines TRBV6-2 or TRBV6-3 with TRBJ1-6; no reliable D call. V dropped 2 bases and J dropped 6 bases, with 8 bases sitting between them. The CDR3 is 14 amino acids. From germline, CDR1 is MNHEY and CDR2 SVGEGT. CDR3 nucleotide sequence: TGTGCCAGCAGTTACCTCACTGCTAATTCACCCCTCCACTTT. This gives the protein CASSYLTANSPLHF.

V gene TRBV6-5 combines with J gene TRBJ2-7; the D gene is possibly TRBD2 (6 bases). In germline, CDR1 is MNHEY, CDR2 SVGAGI. V was clipped by 1 base and J by 6 bases, with 10 bases between them. There are 13 residues in the CDR3. CDR3 coding DNA: TGTGCCAGCAGTTACTTCCTGGGGGGCGAGCAGTACTTC. Its translation is CASSYFLGGEQYF.

V and J are TRBV29-1 and TRBJ1-1; 10 bases line up with TRBD1. The CDR3 runs to 12 residues. Germline trimming cut 6 bases from V and 3 bases from J; bases unmatched to any gene: 1. The V gene's germline CDR1 is SQVTM and CDR2 ANQGSEA. CDR3 sequence reads: CSVGQGDTEAFF. CDR3 DNA sequence: TGCAGCGTAGGACAGGGGGACACTGAAGCTTTCTTT.

The J gene is TRBJ2-7, the V gene TRBV12-3 or TRBV12-4, with D unclear. V was trimmed by 4 bases and J by 1 base, leaving 5 bases between them. There are 12 residues in the CDR3. CDR3 bases: TGTGCCAGCAGTTACAGTTCCTACGAGCAGTACTTC. It codes for CASSYSSYEQYF.

The chain employs TRBV11-1 and TRBJ1-2; TRBD1 might be the D (6 bases). CDR1 is SGHAT, CDR2 FQDESV, per germline (reference sequence). CDR3 length: 13 amino acids. The V and J ends lost 3 bases and 5 bases respectively, with 10 bases between them. CDR3 in amino acids: CASSFAGVYGYTF. The CDR3 DNA reads as TGTGCCAGCAGCTTCGCAGGGGTGTATGGCTACACCTTC.

This chain links TRBV7-2 with TRBJ2-3; TRBD2 matches at 9 bases. Germline assignment: CDR1 SGHTA and CDR2 FQGNSA. Trimming removed 4 bases from V and 6 bases from J; junction bases left unmatched: 11. The CDR3 runs 16 residues. The CDR3 DNA follows: TGTGCCAGCAGCTGGAGCGGGGGGACTCCTCTGGATACGCAGTATTTT. Its translation is CASSWSGGTPLDTQYF.

The chain carries TRBV4-3 and TRBJ1-2; 9 nucleotides align to TRBD1. Germline V CDR1 and CDR2: LGHNA, YSLEER. The length of the CDR3 is 17 residues. The V gene end was trimmed by 1 base and the J gene end by 6 bases; junction bases not matched to a gene: 12. This chain's CDR3 is CASSQAAMGQGYNGYTF. CDR3 sequence (DNA): TGCGCCAGCAGCCAAGCTGCGATGGGACAGGGATATAATGGCTACACCTTC.

This clone appeared once. This chain connects TRBV13 to TRBJ1-2; no clear D gene. The CDR3 has 14 residues. V dropped 3 bases and J dropped 7 bases, with 15 bases sitting between them. Per the germline V gene, CDR1 is PRHDT and CDR2 is FYEKMQ (reference sequence). Here the CDR3 DNA reads TGTGCCAGCAGCTTGGGCAGCGGCAATTCTGGCTACACCTTC. It encodes CASSLGSGNSGYTF.